The rows below give T cell receptor beta chains drawn from one sample of a study of shared clonotypes between healthy human individuals. Some clones are missing from TCRdb's copy, which holds only in-frame ones; the method was immunoSEQ multiplex PCR. The table includes under 1,100,000 clones, around 75% detected once. Sequencing used memory CD4+ T cells sorted from blood. All receptors derive from a man between 18 and 29 years old in good health. The CDR3 runs from the conserved cysteine through the conserved F or W. A D gene is named only where the DNA matches it firmly. Expanded clones get a size class; other rows say once, few or many, or leave the size out.

j_gene	d_gene	v_gene	abundance	CDR3nt	CDR3aa
TRBJ1-2	.	TRBV30	many	TGTGCCTGGAGTGCGGTGACATTGTCCTATGGCTACACCTTC	CAWSAVTLSYGYTF
TRBJ1-1	.	TRBV11-2	.	TGTGCCAGCAGCCCCAATCCTACTGAAGCTTTCTTT	CASSPNPTEAFF
TRBJ2-1	TRBD1	TRBV7-9	.	TGTGCCAGCAGCCTATTCCGGGACAGGGGGCAGGGTGAGCAGTTCTTC	CASSLFRDRGQGEQFF
TRBJ1-1	TRBD1	TRBV5-1	once	TGCGCCAGCAGCTTGTGGAACAGGGGCAAGAACACTGAAGCTTTCTTT	CASSLWNRGKNTEAFF
TRBJ1-1	.	TRBV4-3	.	TGCGCCAGCAGCCAAAGCAGGGGTTACACTGAAGCTTTCTTT	CASSQSRGYTEAFF
TRBJ1-2	.	TRBV27	.	TGTGCCAGCAAGATTTACAGGGATTCACCTGGCTACACCTTC	CASKIYRDSPGYTF
TRBJ1-1	TRBD1	TRBV4-1	.	TGCGCCAGCAGCCCACAGGGGGCCACTGAAGCTTTCTTT	CASSPQGATEAFF
TRBJ2-5	.	TRBV18	.	TGTGCCAGCTCACCAATTGTCAACTCCTTCAATATGGAGACCCAGTACTTC	CASSPIVNSFNMETQYF
TRBJ2-2	TRBD1	TRBV30	few	TGTGCCTGGGGGACAGGGAACACCGGGGAGCTGTTTTTT	CAWGTGNTGELFF
TRBJ1-1	TRBD1	TRBV5-6	.	TGTGCCAGCAGACCCACAGGGGGTCGGATCCACACTGAAGCTTTCTTT	CASRPTGGRIHTEAFF
TRBJ2-3	TRBD2	TRBV2	.	TGTGCCAGCAGTCTAGCGGGGGGGTTCACAGATACGCAGTATTTT	CASSLAGGFTDTQYF
TRBJ1-6	.	TRBV5-1	.	TGCGCCAGCAGCGGGGAGTCGTCCTCACCCCTCCACTTT	CASSGESSSPLHF
TRBJ2-5	.	TRBV2	once	TGTGCCAGCAGTGCCGAACTAGCTGGGCGCGAGACCCAGTACTTC	CASSAELAGRETQYF
TRBJ1-4	.	TRBV6-1	.	TGTGCCAGCATGGTGGGCGGTGGTGGCGAAAAACTGTTTTTT	CASMVGGGGEKLFF
TRBJ1-6	.	TRBV5-1	.	TGCGCCAGCAGCTCCGCGAGGGAATCACCCCTCCACTTT	CASSSARESPLHF
TRBJ1-2	.	TRBV4-3	.	TGCGCCAGCAGCCAAGATCTTGGGGGTCGGAATGGCTACACCTTC	CASSQDLGGRNGYTF
TRBJ2-7	.	TRBV6-1	.	TGTGCCAGCAGTGAAACGGGAGGGGGACAGGGAAGCCACGAGCAGTACTTC	CASSETGGGQGSHEQYF
TRBJ2-3	.	TRBV5-4	.	TGTGCCAGCAGCTCGGAGGTAGGGGGGGGACACACAGATACGCAGTATTTT	CASSSEVGGGHTDTQYF
TRBJ2-7	.	TRBV11-2	.	TGTGCCAGCAGCTTAAAGTCCCACGAGCAGTACTTC	CASSLKSHEQYF
TRBJ2-7	TRBD1	TRBV30	.	TGTGCCTGGAGTGTATTGCAGGGGGCGTACGAGCAGTACTTC	CAWSVLQGAYEQYF
TRBJ2-7	TRBD2	TRBV6-5	.	TGTGCCAGCAGCCTCGGGACTAAATCCTACGAGCAGTACTTC	CASSLGTKSYEQYF
TRBJ2-5	.	TRBV6-5	.	TGTGCCAGCAGTGCGGGCAGTTCGTACCAAGAGACCCAGTACTTC	CASSAGSSYQETQYF
TRBJ2-1	TRBD2	TRBV30	.	TGTGCCTGGAGTGTACCGGGAGGCAGGAACAATGAGCAGTTCTTC	CAWSVPGGRNNEQFF
TRBJ2-3	.	TRBV19	many	TGTGCCAGTAGTATCTCCACAGATACGCAGTATTTT	CASSISTDTQYF
TRBJ2-5	.	TRBV5-1	.	TGCGCCAGCAGCTTGGAACGATTAGAGACCCAGTACTTC	CASSLERLETQYF
TRBJ2-7	.	TRBV7-9	.	TGTGCCAGCAGCCGGGGACCCTACGAGCAGTACTTC	CASSRGPYEQYF
TRBJ1-5	TRBD1	TRBV6-6	.	TGTGCCAGCAGCCGGACAGGAGACAATCAGCCCCAGCATTTT	CASSRTGDNQPQHF
TRBJ1-4	.	TRBV6-5	.	TGTGCCAGCAGCGCGCGGACTGCTAATGAAAAACTGTTTTTT	CASSARTANEKLFF
TRBJ1-6	TRBD1	TRBV5-1	.	TGCGCCAGCAGCTTGGACAAGATGGGGACAGCCTACTCCTCACCCCTCCACTTT	CASSLDKMGTAYSSPLHF
TRBJ1-1	.	TRBV6-1	.	TGTGCCAGCGGGGAGGGCAGGTTGAACACTGAAGCTTTCTTT	CASGEGRLNTEAFF
TRBJ2-7	TRBD2	TRBV2	once	TGTGCCAGCAGTGTGGAGGGCCGGGGGAGGGCCCTCGGCGAGCAGTACTTC	CASSVEGRGRALGEQYF
TRBJ1-1	.	TRBV20-1	.	TGCAGTGTCAGGGGGAACACTGAAGCTTTCTTT	CSVRGNTEAFF
TRBJ2-7	.	TRBV6-6	few	TGTGCCAGCAGTTACTCTCCTCTAGCAGGTAACGAGCAGTACTTC	CASSYSPLAGNEQYF
TRBJ2-7	.	TRBV2	.	TGTGCCAGCAGTCCTACCTTCTACGAGCAGTACTTC	CASSPTFYEQYF
TRBJ2-7	.	TRBV2	.	TGTGCCAGCAGTGATCGGGGGCTCTACGAGCAGTACTTC	CASSDRGLYEQYF
TRBJ1-4	.	TRBV5-6	.	TGTGCCAGCAGCTCAATAGGGACACCTAATGAAAAACTGTTTTTT	CASSSIGTPNEKLFF